The source of this T cell receptor (beta chain) is a study of cytomegalovirus exposure and HLA in healthy donors. PCR employed 60 Vbeta and 13 Jbeta primers. Method: immunoSEQ multiplex PCR; TCRdb's copy keeps in-frame clones and lacks some. This table has 150,000 to 200,000 clones, approximately 71% appearing once. This clone has only one observation. The sequence derives from a man aged 18 to 30 in good health and CMV-seropositive. The sequencing input was PBMCs.

DNA for the CDR3: TGTGCCAGTAGCAGGACTAAAACTAGCACAGATACGCAGTATTTT. Protein sequence: CASSRTKTSTDTQYF. The rearrangement links TRBV19 to TRBJ2-3; weak D call: TRBD2 (6 bases). The CDR3 is 15 amino acids. From germline, CDR1 is LNHDA and CDR2 SQIVND (reference sequence). Trimming took 6 bases from V and 0 from J, leaving 13 bases between them.